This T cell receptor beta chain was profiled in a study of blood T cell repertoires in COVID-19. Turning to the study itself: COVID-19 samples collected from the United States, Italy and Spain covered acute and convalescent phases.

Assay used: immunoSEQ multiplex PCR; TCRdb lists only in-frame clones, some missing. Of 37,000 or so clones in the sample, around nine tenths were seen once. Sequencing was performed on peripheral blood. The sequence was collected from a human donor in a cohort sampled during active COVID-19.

CDR3 residues: CASSLGGRGQETQYF. The CDR3 bases are TGTGCCAGCAGCTTAGGGGGGAGGGGTCAAGAGACCCAGTACTTC. This chain connects TRBV7-7 to TRBJ2-5; 7 bases align to TRBD2. In germline, CDR1 is SSHAT, CDR2 FNYEAQ (reference sequence). V gave up 1 base and J gave up 2 bases; unmatched junction bases: 4. The CDR3 runs 15 residues.